This paragraph covers one TCR beta chain sequence. Its cognate antigen is unknown. This sample was included in a study of cytomegalovirus exposure and HLA in healthy donors. CDR1 MNHEY and CDR2 SMNVEV come from the germline V gene (reference sequence). The trim removed 5 bases at V and 3 bases at J, leaving 10 bases unmatched. This CDR3 has 15 amino acids. Sequenced by immunoSEQ multiplex PCR; TCRdb stores in-frame clones only, minus some. The data contain about 58,000 clones, roughly nine tenths of them singletons. Points from the study as a whole: Cytomegalovirus-associated TCR beta chains were listed, numbering roughly 150.

The donors were members of the validation cohort comprising some 120 subjects, separate from the approximately 670-subject first cohort. Sequencing input: PBMCs. The chain links TRBV27 to TRBJ2-7; 7 nucleotides match TRBD1. The clonotype comes from a man between 18 and 29 years old in good health and CMV-seronegative. CDR3: CASSPGPGGRYEQYF. CDR3 nucleotide sequence: TGTGCCAGCAGTCCCGGCCCAGGGGGACGCTACGAGCAGTACTTC.